This T cell receptor (beta chain) was recorded in a study of OX40 agonist ivuxolimab in advanced cancers. Concerning this clone itself: The antigen is not known.

Regarding the study as a whole: Among the least clonally expanded were partial responders at 0.1-3.0 mg/kg.

Germline V CDR1 and CDR2: LGHNA, YSLEER. The CDR3 is 16 residues long. The junction had 7 bases not matched to a gene; V was cut back by 4 bases and J by 2 bases. Cycle 7 day 1, cycle 4 day 1, and baseline were the timepoints at which blood was sampled. The assay was immunoSEQ multiplex PCR, and TCRdb's table has in-frame clones only and misses some. The sample records over 15,000 clones, about nine tenths being singletons. This TCR came from an adult with an advanced solid tumor such as melanoma, head and neck, liver or kidney cancer. Material: CD4+ or CD8+ T cells sorted from blood, obtained in a trial of the OX40 agonist ivuxolimab. J is TRBJ2-7 and V is TRBV4-3; 11 nucleotides agree with TRBD2. This CDR3 reads CASSPGTSGTTYEQYF. The CDR3 DNA reads TGCGCCAGCAGCCCGGGGACTAGCGGTACTACCTACGAGCAGTACTTC.